This is a list of T cell receptor beta chains from one sample in a study of response to subunit inactivated influenza vaccine. Using its own MiXCR run on the RT-PCR reads, TCRdb lists one record per CDR3 protein. In the table there are about 650,000 distinct CDR3 sequences, 12% to 15% of which are singletons. The sequencing here drew on PBMCs from blood, taken less than 15 days before vaccination. The receptor source for this set is a man aged 45 to 65 who received an inactivated influenza vaccine. The CDR3 runs from the conserved cysteine through the conserved F or W. The order of the fields is clone size, J gene, V gene, D gene, CDR3 DNA, CDR3 protein. The D gene is left open where the match is weak. Size values are once, few and many counts, or a class for expanded clones, and some rows have none.

size: NA; J: TRBJ2-1; V: TRBV11-1; D: TRBD2; DNA: TGTGCCAGCAGTCCAATAGCGGGAGATCTCAATGAGCAGTTCTTC; CDR3: CASSPIAGDLNEQFF
size: NA; J: TRBJ2-2; V: TRBV6-5; D: NA; DNA: TGTGCCAGCAGTTACAAAGGGTACACCGGGGAGCTGTTTTTT; CDR3: CASSYKGYTGELFF
size: few; J: TRBJ2-2; V: TRBV7-2; D: NA; DNA: TGTGCCAGCAGCTTGGACAGTTCGAACACCGGGGAGCTGTTTTTT; CDR3: CASSLDSSNTGELFF
size: many; J: TRBJ1-2; V: TRBV27; D: NA; DNA: TGTGCCAGCAGGCCACCGGGATTTTATGGCTACACCTTC; CDR3: CASRPPGFYGYTF
size: few; J: TRBJ2-5; V: TRBV15; D: NA; DNA: TGTGCCACCAGCAGAGCTCTTGTGGGGGGAGAGACCCAGTACTTC; CDR3: CATSRALVGGETQYF
size: NA; J: TRBJ1-1; V: TRBV3-1; D: NA; DNA: TGTGCCAGCACCAATGCGGGTAGTGAAGCTTTCTTT; CDR3: CASTNAGSEAFF
size: NA; J: TRBJ1-5; V: TRBV10-1; D: NA; DNA: TGCGCCAGCAGTGAGTCGACAGCTAGCAATCAGCCCCAGCATTTT; CDR3: CASSESTASNQPQHF
size: many; J: TRBJ2-5; V: TRBV7-2; D: NA; DNA: TGTGCCAGCAGCATCTACAGAGGAGAGACCCAGTACTTC; CDR3: CASSIYRGETQYF
size: NA; J: TRBJ1-2; V: TRBV7-9; D: TRBD1; DNA: TGTGCCAGCGTCTACGGGACAGGGTTTCTTGGCTACACCTTC; CDR3: CASVYGTGFLGYTF
size: few; J: TRBJ2-2; V: TRBV10-2; D: NA; DNA: TGCGCCAGCAGCGCCACGGGGGTTAACACCGGGGAGCTGTTTTTT; CDR3: CASSATGVNTGELFF
size: NA; J: TRBJ2-2; V: TRBV12-5; D: NA; DNA: TGTGCTAGTCGACGCGGGACAGCAAACACCGGGGAGCTGTTTTTT; CDR3: CASRRGTANTGELFF
size: many; J: TRBJ2-5; V: TRBV29-1; D: TRBD2; DNA: TGCAGCGTTGAAACCGGGGCCCCGGGGGGCCAAGAGACCCAGTACTTC; CDR3: CSVETGAPGGQETQYF
size: NA; J: TRBJ2-1; V: TRBV20-1; D: NA; DNA: TGCAGTGCTAGAGTAGGGACCGGTGTTAGCAGCAATGAGCAGTTCTTC; CDR3: CSARVGTGVSSNEQFF
size: many; J: TRBJ2-5; V: TRBV29-1; D: NA; DNA: TGCAGCGTTGGGTATGGGACAAGGGCCTCTCAAGAGACCCAGTACTTC; CDR3: CSVGYGTRASQETQYF
size: NA; J: TRBJ2-7; V: TRBV6-2/TRBV6-3; D: TRBD2; DNA: TGTGCCAGCAGTTGGAGGAGGGACCTGGGACTAGCGGGAGTCTACGAGCAGTACTTC; CDR3: CASSWRRDLGLAGVYEQYF
size: few; J: TRBJ1-2; V: TRBV6-1; D: TRBD1; DNA: TGTGCCAGCGGAATTGAACAGGGGGCGGGGGGCTACACCTTC; CDR3: CASGIEQGAGGYTF
size: few; J: TRBJ2-5; V: TRBV20-1; D: TRBD1; DNA: TGCAGTGCTAGCAACAGGGGATTTATCGAGACCCAGTACTTC; CDR3: CSASNRGFIETQYF
size: few; J: TRBJ2-1; V: TRBV27; D: NA; DNA: TGTGCCAGCAGGCAAACCAATGAGCAGTTCTTC; CDR3: CASRQTNEQFF
size: NA; J: TRBJ2-5; V: TRBV10-1; D: NA; DNA: TGCGCCAGCAGTGAGACCGGGATGTTGGCGACCCAGTACTTC; CDR3: CASSETGMLATQYF
size: few; J: TRBJ1-5; V: TRBV20-1; D: NA; DNA: TGCAGTGCGAAGACGACGATTTTTCAGCCCCAGCATTTT; CDR3: CSAKTTIFQPQHF
size: NA; J: TRBJ2-7; V: TRBV28; D: TRBD1; DNA: TGTGCCAGCAGTTTAGCCCTAACGACAGGGAGCTCCTACGAGCAGTACTTC; CDR3: CASSLALTTGSSYEQYF
size: NA; J: TRBJ2-5; V: TRBV6-4; D: NA; DNA: TGTGCCAGCAGGAGGTCGTGGGGGGTCGAGGGGGAGACCCAGTACTTC; CDR3: CASRRSWGVEGETQYF
size: NA; J: TRBJ1-2; V: TRBV4-1; D: NA; DNA: TGCGCCAGCAGTCGACCACCCATTCGGGTCAGTCTCTATGGCTACACCTTC; CDR3: CASSRPPIRVSLYGYTF
size: few; J: TRBJ2-7; V: TRBV20-1; D: TRBD2; DNA: TGCAGTGCTAGATCCGGGAGGGCCTTCGACGAGCAGTACTTC; CDR3: CSARSGRAFDEQYF
size: few; J: TRBJ2-5; V: TRBV4-3; D: NA; DNA: TGCGCCAGCAGCCAAGATTTCGGGAGAGAGACCCAGTACTTC; CDR3: CASSQDFGRETQYF
size: many; J: TRBJ1-5; V: TRBV4-1; D: NA; DNA: TGCGCCAGCAGCCCCGGACACAGCAATCAGCCCCAGCATTTT; CDR3: CASSPGHSNQPQHF
size: NA; J: TRBJ2-1; V: TRBV12-3/TRBV12-4; D: NA; DNA: TGTGCCAGCAGCAAACGTAGGAATGAGCAGTTCTTC; CDR3: CASSKRRNEQFF
size: few; J: TRBJ2-3; V: TRBV20-1; D: NA; DNA: TGCAGTGCTAGACCGGGAGCAGATACGCAGTATTTT; CDR3: CSARPGADTQYF
size: NA; J: TRBJ2-4; V: TRBV6-5; D: NA; DNA: TGTGCCAGCAGTTACTCTTTGGGGGCGGCCAAAAACATTCAGTACTTC; CDR3: CASSYSLGAAKNIQYF
size: NA; J: TRBJ2-5; V: TRBV11-2; D: NA; DNA: TGTGCCAGCAGCCAGTCCCGGGCCGAGACCCAGTACTTC; CDR3: CASSQSRAETQYF
size: NA; J: TRBJ1-1; V: TRBV5-1; D: TRBD1; DNA: TGCGCCAGCAGCCCTCAGGGACAGACGAACACTGAAGCTTTCTTT; CDR3: CASSPQGQTNTEAFF
size: few; J: TRBJ1-2; V: TRBV20-1; D: TRBD1; DNA: TGCAGTGCCCCCCCGACAGGGGATTCCTATGGCTACACCTTC; CDR3: CSAPPTGDSYGYTF